The T cell receptor (beta chain) described here comes from a study of cytomegalovirus exposure and HLA in healthy donors. Study information: Drawn from HLA-typed donors, tens of millions of unique TCRs were held in an early data release.

Study outcomes and limitations: Per a prior analysis, the majority of TCR beta V segments were productive roughly 90% or roughly 30% of the time.

A word on this clone: Its antigen is not identified.

PCR primers comprised 60 Vbeta and 13 Jbeta primers. Only in-frame clones appear in the TCRdb table, and some are missing; sequencing was by immunoSEQ multiplex PCR. Here the sample spans 150,000 or so clones, more than 70% being singletons. The sample comprised PBMCs. The TCR was taken from a man aged 25-40 years in good health and CMV-seronegative.

CDR3: CASRPTRGSTDTQYF. For the CDR3, the DNA is TGTGCCAGCAGGCCGACTAGGGGCAGCACAGATACGCAGTATTTT. V gene TRBV6-5 combines with J gene TRBJ2-3; maybe TRBD2 (6 bases). V shed 6 bases and J shed 0 bases, with 13 bases lying between them. CDR1 is MNHEY and CDR2 is SVGAGI in the germline V gene. This CDR3 comprises 15 residues.